These 3 T cell receptor beta chains were sequenced from one sample in a study of T cells expressing NK-cell markers. TCRdb re-analyzed the 5' RACE reads; it lists each CDR3 protein once, without DNA. The sample holds 150,000 to 180,000 distinct CDR3 sequences. Sequencing was done on a sample of blood T cells: a sorted CD56 or NKG2C T cell subset, CD4+ or CD8+ T cells, or bulk PBMC T cells (not recorded which). These TCRs come from a woman in her 50s in good health.

This chain links TRBV15 with TRBJ2-7. The CDR3 consists of 13 residues. CDR1 LNHNV and CDR2 YYDKDF come from the germline V gene (reference sequence). The CDR3 here is CATSRDLEREQYF.

V is TRBV2 and J is TRBJ2-6; the D call of TRBD1 rests on TCRdb alone, since no DNA is present to check it. The CDR3 has 17 amino acids. CDR1 SNHLY and CDR2 FYNNEI come from the germline V gene. The CDR3 sequence is CASGGRERYSGANVLTF.

This chain uses TRBV10-1 with TRBJ2-5; the TCRdb D gene call, TRBD2, has no DNA to confirm it. The germline V gene has CDR1 WNHNN and CDR2 SYGVQD (reference sequence). The CDR3 contains 15 residues. The CDR3 region is CASSESGLALETQYF.